Below are 11 T cell receptor beta chains sequenced from a single sample in a study of blood T cell repertoires in COVID-19. Clones were read by immunoSEQ multiplex PCR, and TCRdb kept only the in-frame ones, dropping some. The data hold roughly 160,000 clones, with 80% to 90% observed a single time. Sequenced material: peripheral blood. The receptors derive from a man in his sixties with acute or convalescent COVID-19.

The rearrangement uses TRBV11-2 and TRBJ1-1, with D perhaps TRBD1 (6 bases). The V end was cut by 1 base, the J end by 5 bases, with 17 bases between. This CDR3 region has 16 residues. Germline assignment: CDR1 SGHAT and CDR2 FQNNGV. The CDR3 DNA is TGTGCCAGCAGCTTAGGGGTGGGCAGGGGAAAGACTGAAGCTTTCTTT. Encoded protein: CASSLGVGRGKTEAFF.

The V call is TRBV10-3, the J call TRBJ2-2; unclear D gene. The CDR3 is 14 amino acids. Germline CDR1 and CDR2: ENHRY and SYGVKD. V was shortened by 3 bases and J by 0 bases, with 5 bases between the two germline ends. The CDR3 DNA sequence: TGTGCCATCAGTGACCATTCGAACACCGGGGAGCTGTTTTTT. Protein sequence: CAISDHSNTGELFF.

V gene TRBV5-1 combines with J gene TRBJ2-6; 7 positions match TRBD1. From germline, CDR1 is SGHRS and CDR2 YFSETQ. The V segment lost 5 bases and the J segment 2 bases; nucleotides outside the gene matches: 4. CDR3 size: 15 residues. The CDR3, as DNA: TGCGCCAGCAGTCCTACAGGGGCTGGGGCCAACGTCCTGACTTTC. This sequence encodes CASSPTGAGANVLTF.

In its sample, this clone was seen a few times. The chain is built from TRBV24-1 and TRBJ2-7; D unresolved. Trimming removed 4 bases at V and 0 bases at J, with 18 bases between. This CDR3 is 17 amino acids long. Germline V gene data show CDR1 as KGHDR and CDR2 as SFDVKD. CDR3 bases: TGTGCCACCAGTGACCGACGTACAACGGGTAGCTCCTACGAGCAGTACTTC. This codes for CATSDRRTTGSSYEQYF.

This chain joins TRBV28 and TRBJ1-3; D remains ambiguous. The CDR3 covers 14 residues. Trimming left V 3 bases short and J 4 bases short, with 10 bases between. The V gene's germline CDR1 is MDHEN and CDR2 SYDVKM. CDR3 sequence (DNA): TGTGCCAGCAGTTTGGTCCCGAGGGGAAACACCATATATTTT. As protein: CASSLVPRGNTIYF.

The chain joins TRBV29-1 to TRBJ1-3; D unresolved. With 7 bases removed from V and 4 bases from J, the gap between germline ends came to 14 bases. CDR3 length: 13 amino acids. In germline, CDR1 is SQVTM, CDR2 ANQGSEA. DNA for the CDR3: TGCAGCGCTACCGGAGGTAAAGGAAACACCATATATTTT. The encoded protein is CSATGGKGNTIYF. Complete variable domain (other parts from reference TRBV29-1 and TRBJ1-3): SAVISQKPSRDICQRGTSLTIQCQVDSQVTMMFWYRQQPGQSLTLIATANQGSEATYESGFVIDKFPISRPNLTFSTLTVSNMSPEDSSIYLCSATGGKGNTIYFGEGSWLTVV.

J is TRBJ1-1 and V is TRBV20-1, with TRBD1 identical over 8 bases. The trim removed 3 bases at V and 4 bases at J, leaving 4 bases unmatched. The V gene's germline CDR1 is DFQATT and CDR2 SNEGSKA (reference sequence). This CDR3 is 13 amino acids long. The CDR3 nucleotides are TGCAGTGCTAGTAGGACAGGGACCACTGAAGCTTTCTTT. Its protein product is CSASRTGTTEAFF.

The rearrangement uses TRBV2 and TRBJ2-1; 10 nucleotides align to TRBD2. Trimming took 6 bases from V and 3 from J; bases not matched to a gene: 5. Looked up from germline, CDR1 is SNHLY and CDR2 is FYNNEI. This CDR3 region has 15 residues. The chain's CDR3 is CASRPGLAFYNEQFF. CDR3 nucleotides: TGTGCCAGCAGGCCGGGACTAGCGTTCTACAATGAGCAGTTCTTC.

The chain combines TRBV27 with TRBJ1-2, with D perhaps TRBD1 (5 bases). Germline lookup yields CDR1 MNHEY and CDR2 SMNVEV (reference sequence). The CDR3 is made up of 16 amino acids. V shed 1 base and J shed 4 bases, with 16 bases lying between them. The CDR3 spells CASSLWGVGGTYGYTF. DNA for the CDR3: TGTGCCAGCAGTTTATGGGGCGTCGGAGGGACCTATGGCTACACCTTC.

The chain uses TRBV28 and TRBJ2-5; TRBD2 matches at 14 bases. CDR1 and CDR2 from the germline V gene are MDHEN and SYDVKM. The CDR3 is 20 amino acids. V was clipped by 2 bases and J by 2 bases; unmatched bases: 13. The CDR3 DNA reads TGTGCCAGCAGTTTAGGGCTAGGGACTAGCGGGAGATTAGGGCAAGAGACCCAGTACTTC. Its protein is CASSLGLGTSGRLGQETQYF.

The chain couples TRBV27 to TRBJ1-3, with D unresolved. The ends were cut back, 6 bases at V and 2 bases at J, with 11 bases in the middle. Germline-derived CDR1 and CDR2 are MNHEY and SMNVEV (reference sequence). This CDR3 region has 14 residues. CDR3 protein: CASRRGSPGNTIYF. CDR3 coding DNA: TGTGCCAGCAGACGAGGAAGTCCTGGAAACACCATATATTTT.